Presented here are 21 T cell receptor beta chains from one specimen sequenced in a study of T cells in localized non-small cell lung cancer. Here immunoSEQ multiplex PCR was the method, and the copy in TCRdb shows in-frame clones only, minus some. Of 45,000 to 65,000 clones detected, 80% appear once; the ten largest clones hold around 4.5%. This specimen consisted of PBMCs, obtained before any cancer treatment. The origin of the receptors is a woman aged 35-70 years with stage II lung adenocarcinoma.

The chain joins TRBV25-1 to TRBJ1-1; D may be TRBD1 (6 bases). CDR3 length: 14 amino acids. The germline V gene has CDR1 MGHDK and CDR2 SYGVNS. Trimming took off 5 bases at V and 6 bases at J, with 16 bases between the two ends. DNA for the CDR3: TGTGCCAGCAGTCCGCACCTGGACAGCTCTGAAGCTTTCTTT. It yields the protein CASSPHLDSSEAFF.

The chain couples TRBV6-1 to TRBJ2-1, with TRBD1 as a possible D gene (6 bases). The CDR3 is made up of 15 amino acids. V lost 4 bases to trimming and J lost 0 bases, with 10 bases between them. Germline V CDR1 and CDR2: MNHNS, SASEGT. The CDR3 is CASSADRSSYNEQFF. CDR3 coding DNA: TGTGCCAGCAGTGCCGACAGGAGCTCCTACAATGAGCAGTTCTTC.

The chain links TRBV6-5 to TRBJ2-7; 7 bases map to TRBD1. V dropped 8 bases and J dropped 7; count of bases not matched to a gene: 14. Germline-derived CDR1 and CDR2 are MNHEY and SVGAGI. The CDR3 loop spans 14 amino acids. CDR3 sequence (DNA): TGTGCCAGCGGCTCCGGACAGGTTTTTGGAGAGCAGTACTTC. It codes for CASGSGQVFGEQYF.

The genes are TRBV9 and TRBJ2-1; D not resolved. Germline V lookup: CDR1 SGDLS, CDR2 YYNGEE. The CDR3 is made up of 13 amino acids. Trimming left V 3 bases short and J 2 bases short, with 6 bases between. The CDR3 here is CASSATPYNEQFF. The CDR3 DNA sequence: TGTGCCAGCAGCGCCACCCCCTACAATGAGCAGTTCTTC.

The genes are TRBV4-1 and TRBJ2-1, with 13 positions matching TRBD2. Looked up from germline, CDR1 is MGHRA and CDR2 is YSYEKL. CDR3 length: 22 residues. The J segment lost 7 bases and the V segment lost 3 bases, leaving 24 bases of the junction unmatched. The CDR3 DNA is TGCGCCAGCAGCCATAATCTCTTTTTTGGAAGCAAGGGACTAGCGGGGTCGAATGAGCAGTTCTTC. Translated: CASSHNLFFGSKGLAGSNEQFF.

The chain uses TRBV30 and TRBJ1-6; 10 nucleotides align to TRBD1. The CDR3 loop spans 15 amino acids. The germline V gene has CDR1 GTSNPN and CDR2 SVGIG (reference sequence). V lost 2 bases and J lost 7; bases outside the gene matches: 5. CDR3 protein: CAWSTSGQGNSPLHF. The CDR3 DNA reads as TGTGCCTGGAGTACCTCGGGACAGGGGAATTCACCCCTCCACTTT.

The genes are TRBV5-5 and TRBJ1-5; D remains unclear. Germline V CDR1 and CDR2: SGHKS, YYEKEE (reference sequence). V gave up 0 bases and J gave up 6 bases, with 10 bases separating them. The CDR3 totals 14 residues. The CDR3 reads CASSLGTSGQPQHF. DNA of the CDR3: TGTGCCAGCAGCTTGGGAACGAGCGGTCAGCCCCAGCATTTT.

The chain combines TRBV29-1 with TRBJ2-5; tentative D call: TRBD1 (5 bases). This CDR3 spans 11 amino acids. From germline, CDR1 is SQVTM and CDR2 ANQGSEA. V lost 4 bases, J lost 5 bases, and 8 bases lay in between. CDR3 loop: CSVVQVETQYF. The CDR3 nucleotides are TGCAGCGTTGTACAGGTCGAGACCCAGTACTTC.

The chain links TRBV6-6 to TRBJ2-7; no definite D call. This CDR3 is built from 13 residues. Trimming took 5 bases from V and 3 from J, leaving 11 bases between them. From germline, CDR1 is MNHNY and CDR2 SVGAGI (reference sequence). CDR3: CASSPYDNYEQYF. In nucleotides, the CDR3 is TGTGCCAGCAGTCCCTATGATAACTACGAGCAGTACTTC.

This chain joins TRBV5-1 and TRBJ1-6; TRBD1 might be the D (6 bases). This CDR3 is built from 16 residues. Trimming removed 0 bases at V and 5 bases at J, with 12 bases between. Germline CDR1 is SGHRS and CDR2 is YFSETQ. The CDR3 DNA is TGCGCCAGCAGCTTGGGTTTTGGACAGAATAATTCACCCCTCCACTTT. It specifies CASSLGFGQNNSPLHF.

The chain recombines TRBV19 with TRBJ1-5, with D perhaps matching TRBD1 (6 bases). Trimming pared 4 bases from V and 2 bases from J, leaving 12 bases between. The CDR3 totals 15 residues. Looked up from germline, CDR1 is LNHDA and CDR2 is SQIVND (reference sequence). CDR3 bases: TGTGCCAGTAGTACTACAGGGATTGGCAATCAGCCCCAGCATTTT. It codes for CASSTTGIGNQPQHF.

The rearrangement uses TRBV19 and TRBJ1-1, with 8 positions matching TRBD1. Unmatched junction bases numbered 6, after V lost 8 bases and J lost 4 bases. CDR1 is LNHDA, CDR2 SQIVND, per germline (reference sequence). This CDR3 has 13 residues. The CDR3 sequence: CASGQGLFTEAFF. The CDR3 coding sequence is TGTGCCAGTGGACAGGGTTTGTTCACTGAAGCTTTCTTT. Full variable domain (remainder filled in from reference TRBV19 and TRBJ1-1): DGGITQSPKYLFRKEGQNVTLSCEQNLNHDAMYWYRQDPGQGLRLIYYSQIVNDFQKGDIAEGYSVSREKKESFPLTVTSAQKNPTAFYLCASGQGLFTEAFFGQGTRLTVV.

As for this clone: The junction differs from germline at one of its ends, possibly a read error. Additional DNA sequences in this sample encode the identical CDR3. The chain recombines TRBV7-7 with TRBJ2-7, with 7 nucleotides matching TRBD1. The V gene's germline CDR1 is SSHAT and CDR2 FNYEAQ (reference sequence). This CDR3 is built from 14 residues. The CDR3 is CASSPDRSSYEQYF. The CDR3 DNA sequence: TGTGCTAGCAGCCCGGACAGGTCCTCCTACGAGCAGTACTTC.

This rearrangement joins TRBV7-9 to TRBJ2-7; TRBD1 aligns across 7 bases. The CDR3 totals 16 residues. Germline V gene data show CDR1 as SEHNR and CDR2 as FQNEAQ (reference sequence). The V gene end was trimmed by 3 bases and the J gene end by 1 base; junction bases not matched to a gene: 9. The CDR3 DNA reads TGTGCCAGCAGCTTCCTTGGACAGGAAACTTCCTACGAGCAGTACTTC. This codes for CASSFLGQETSYEQYF.

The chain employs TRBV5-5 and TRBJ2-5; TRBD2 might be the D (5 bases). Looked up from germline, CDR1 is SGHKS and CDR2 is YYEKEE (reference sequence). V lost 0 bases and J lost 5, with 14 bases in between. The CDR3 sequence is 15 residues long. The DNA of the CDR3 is TGTGCCAGCAGCTTGGCCGGCGGGTTAGGGGAGACCCAGTACTTC. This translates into CASSLAGGLGETQYF.

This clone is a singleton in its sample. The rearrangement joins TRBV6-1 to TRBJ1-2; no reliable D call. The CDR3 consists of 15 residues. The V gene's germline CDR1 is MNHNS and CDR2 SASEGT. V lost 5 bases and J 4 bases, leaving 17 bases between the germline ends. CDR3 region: CASSLGPNEVYGYTF. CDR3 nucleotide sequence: TGTGCCAGCAGTCTCGGACCGAACGAGGTCTATGGCTACACCTTC.

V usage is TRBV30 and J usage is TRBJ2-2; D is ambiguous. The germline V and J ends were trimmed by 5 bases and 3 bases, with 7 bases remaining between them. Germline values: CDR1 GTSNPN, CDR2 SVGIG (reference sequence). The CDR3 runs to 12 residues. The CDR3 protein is CAWDTYTGELFF. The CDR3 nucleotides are TGTGCCTGGGACACCTACACCGGGGAGCTGTTTTTT.

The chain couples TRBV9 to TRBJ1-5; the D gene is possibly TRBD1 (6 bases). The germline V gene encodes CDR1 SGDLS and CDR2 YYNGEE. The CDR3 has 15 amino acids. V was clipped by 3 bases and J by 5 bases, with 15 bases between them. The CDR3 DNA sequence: TGTGCCAGCAGCGATCGAAACAGGGATGATCAGCCCCAGCATTTT. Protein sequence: CASSDRNRDDQPQHF. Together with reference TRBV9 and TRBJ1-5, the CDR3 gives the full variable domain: DSGVTQTPKHLITATGQRVTLRCSPRSGDLSVYWYQQSLDQGLQFLIQYYNGEERAKGNILERFSAQQFPDLHSELNLSSLELGDSALYFCASSDRNRDDQPQHFGDGTRLSIL.

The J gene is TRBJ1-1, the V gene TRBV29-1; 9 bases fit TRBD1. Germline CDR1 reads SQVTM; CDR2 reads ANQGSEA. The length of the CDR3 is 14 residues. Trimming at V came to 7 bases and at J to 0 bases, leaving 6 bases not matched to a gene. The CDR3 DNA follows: TGCAGCGCTACCGGGACAGGGATGAACACTGAAGCTTTCTTT. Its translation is CSATGTGMNTEAFF. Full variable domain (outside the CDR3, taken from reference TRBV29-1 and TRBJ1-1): SAVISQKPSRDICQRGTSLTIQCQVDSQVTMMFWYRQQPGQSLTLIATANQGSEATYESGFVIDKFPISRPNLTFSTLTVSNMSPEDSSIYLCSATGTGMNTEAFFGQGTRLTVV.

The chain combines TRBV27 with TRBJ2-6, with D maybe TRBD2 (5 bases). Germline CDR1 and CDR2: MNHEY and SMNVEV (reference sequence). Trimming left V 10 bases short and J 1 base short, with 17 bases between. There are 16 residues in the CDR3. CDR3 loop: CATHKELGSGANVLTF. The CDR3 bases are TGTGCCACCCACAAAGAACTAGGGTCTGGGGCCAACGTCCTGACTTTC.

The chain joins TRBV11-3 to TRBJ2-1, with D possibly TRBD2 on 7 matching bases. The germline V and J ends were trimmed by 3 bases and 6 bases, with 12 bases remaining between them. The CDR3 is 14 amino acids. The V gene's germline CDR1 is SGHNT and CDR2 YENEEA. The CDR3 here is CASSLGGPVNEQFF. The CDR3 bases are TGTGCCAGCAGCTTGGGGGGGCCTGTCAATGAGCAGTTCTTC.